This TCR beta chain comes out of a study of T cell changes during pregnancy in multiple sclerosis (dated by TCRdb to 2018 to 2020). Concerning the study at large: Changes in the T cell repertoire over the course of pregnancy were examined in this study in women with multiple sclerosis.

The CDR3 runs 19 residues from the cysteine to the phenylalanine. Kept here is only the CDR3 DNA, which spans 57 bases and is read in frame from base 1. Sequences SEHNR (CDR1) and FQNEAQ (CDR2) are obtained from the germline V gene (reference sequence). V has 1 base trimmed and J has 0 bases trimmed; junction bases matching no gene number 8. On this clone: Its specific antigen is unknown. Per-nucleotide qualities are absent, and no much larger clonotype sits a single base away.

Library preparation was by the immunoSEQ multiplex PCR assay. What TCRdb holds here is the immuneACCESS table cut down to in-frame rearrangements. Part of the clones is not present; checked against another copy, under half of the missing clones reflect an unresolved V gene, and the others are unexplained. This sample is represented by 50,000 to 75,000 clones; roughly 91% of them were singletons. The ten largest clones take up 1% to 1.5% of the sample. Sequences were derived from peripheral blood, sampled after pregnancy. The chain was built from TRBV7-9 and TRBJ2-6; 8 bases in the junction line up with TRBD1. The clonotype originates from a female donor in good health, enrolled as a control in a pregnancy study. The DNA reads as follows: TGTGCCAGCAGCTTAGGTCTGGGACAGGCGAGCTCTGGGGCCAACGTCCTGACTTTC. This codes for CASSLGLGQASSGANVLTF.